This T cell receptor (beta chain) comes out of a study of blood T cell repertoires in COVID-19. About the research overall: There were acute and convalescent COVID-19 samples, and they came from the United States, Italy and Spain.

Original handling: How many nucleated cells were present was estimated from reference gene primer amplification. Method: immunoSEQ multiplex PCR; TCRdb's copy keeps in-frame clones and lacks some. That table gives V, J and clone size, and the DNA gave D and trimming. The sample yields 200,000 to 300,000 clones, about 80% seen once. CDR1 and CDR2 (germline): MNHEY, SMNVEV (reference sequence). This CDR3 comprises 17 residues. The V gene end was trimmed by 5 bases and the J gene end by 5 bases; junction bases not matched to a gene: 15. Sequenced material: peripheral blood. This receptor was taken from an elderly woman with acute or convalescent COVID-19. The J gene is TRBJ2-1, the V gene TRBV27, with 7 bases fitting TRBD2. The CDR3 region has the DNA TGTGCCAGCAGTCCCCGCCTCGCGGGGGTACTCGACAATGAGCAGTTCTTC. It encodes CASSPRLAGVLDNEQFF.